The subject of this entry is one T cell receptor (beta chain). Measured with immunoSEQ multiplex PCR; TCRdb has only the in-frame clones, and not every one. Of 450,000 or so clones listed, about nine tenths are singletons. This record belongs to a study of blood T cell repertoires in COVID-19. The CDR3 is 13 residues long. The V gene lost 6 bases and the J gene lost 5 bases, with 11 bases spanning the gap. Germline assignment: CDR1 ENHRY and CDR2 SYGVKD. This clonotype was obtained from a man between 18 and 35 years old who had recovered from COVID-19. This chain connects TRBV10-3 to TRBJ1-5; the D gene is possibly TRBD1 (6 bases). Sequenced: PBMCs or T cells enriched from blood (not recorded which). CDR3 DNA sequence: TGTGCCATCAGGCCACAGGGAGATCAGCCCCAGCATTTT. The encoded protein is CAIRPQGDQPQHF.